Listed below are T cell receptor beta chains from one sample, sequenced in a study of identical twins. Via MiXCR, TCRdb re-called the 5' RACE reads, giving one row per CDR3 protein. The sample consists of approximately 600,000 distinct CDR3 sequences, under 8.5% of them appearing once. The same data also contributed to another study, on yellow fever vaccine responses in identical twins.

Sequencing was carried out using PBMCs. The receptors derive from a woman aged 18 to 35 in good health. Both conserved end residues are part of each CDR3. D genes are given only for firm matches. Only some rows state a clone size, as once, few, many or a class for expanded clones.

V: TRBV11-2
D: TRBD2
size: few
J: TRBJ2-3
CDR3: CASSLASGGRTDTQYF
DNA: TGTGCCAGCAGCTTAGCTAGCGGGGGCCGAACAGATACGCAGTATTTT

V: TRBV14
D: TRBD1
size: many
J: TRBJ2-1
CDR3: CASSKTGKGDNEQFF
DNA: TGTGCCAGCAGCAAGACAGGGAAGGGGGACAATGAGCAGTTCTTC

V: TRBV12-3/TRBV12-4
D: .
size: many
J: TRBJ2-5
CDR3: CASSRDQKRGQYF
DNA: TGTGCCAGCAGCCGGGACCAGAAGAGAGGCCAGTACTTC

V: TRBV12-3/TRBV12-4
D: .
size: many
J: TRBJ2-5
CDR3: CASSPPNWFQETQYF
DNA: TGTGCCAGCAGTCCCCCTAATTGGTTCCAAGAGACCCAGTACTTC

V: TRBV5-1
D: .
size: many
J: TRBJ1-1
CDR3: CASSQATNTEAFF
DNA: TGCGCCAGCAGCCAAGCGACGAACACTGAAGCTTTCTTT

V: TRBV3-1
D: TRBD1
size: many
J: TRBJ1-5
CDR3: CASSQGTGGVQPQHF
DNA: TGTGCCAGCAGCCAAGGGACAGGGGGCGTTCAGCCCCAGCATTTT

V: TRBV6-6
D: .
size: .
J: TRBJ2-7
CDR3: CASSYDGGYEQYF
DNA: TGTGCCAGCAGTTACGACGGTGGGTACGAGCAGTACTTC

V: TRBV5-1
D: TRBD2
size: few
J: TRBJ2-1
CDR3: CASSTSGRASGSLNEQFF
DNA: TGCGCCAGCAGCACTAGCGGGAGGGCCAGTGGCTCCCTCAATGAGCAGTTCTTC

V: TRBV5-1
D: .
size: few
J: TRBJ1-2
CDR3: CASSFGGSDGYTF
DNA: TGCGCCAGCAGCTTCGGGGGCTCTGATGGCTACACCTTC

V: TRBV4-1
D: .
size: few
J: TRBJ2-7
CDR3: CASSQESGSDYEQYF
DNA: TGCGCCAGCAGCCAAGAATCGGGTTCCGACTACGAGCAGTACTTC

V: TRBV2
D: .
size: few
J: TRBJ2-3
CDR3: CASSGDGGRSDTQYF
DNA: TGTGCCAGCAGTGGGGATGGGGGGCGATCAGATACGCAGTATTTT

V: TRBV7-8
D: .
size: many
J: TRBJ1-5
CDR3: CASSLEGLWQPQHF
DNA: TGTGCCAGCAGCTTAGAGGGGTTGTGGCAGCCCCAGCATTTT